This T cell receptor (beta chain) was profiled in a study of T-cell reconstitution after alpha-beta-depleted transplantation in children. A TCRbeta library incorporating unique molecular identifiers was prepared. TCRdb fed the PCR reads into MiXCR, producing one record per CDR3 protein. The repertoire has approximately 200,000 distinct CDR3 sequences, roughly 15% of them found once; the top ten carry under 15%. The germline V and J ends were trimmed by 2 bases and 0 bases, with 7 bases remaining between them. This CDR3 spans 15 amino acids. In germline, CDR1 is KGHSH, CDR2 LQKENI. The sample in question was PBMCs from the stem cell graft donor, obtained from the stem cell graft. The rearrangement uses TRBV18 and TRBJ1-4, with D unresolved. The origin of this receptor is a human donor who donated a stem cell graft to a child with acute lymphoblastic leukemia. CDR3 nucleotide sequence: TGTGCCAGCTCACCAAACGTAGCAACTAATGAAAAACTGTTTTTT. Its translation is CASSPNVATNEKLFF.